This TCR beta chain was captured by sequencing in a study of technical replicates of blood from a few donors. Method: immunoSEQ multiplex PCR; TCRdb's copy keeps in-frame clones and lacks some. The table has roughly 79,000 clones, under 96% seen once; the top ten hold 0.37%. This clone occurred once. The sequencing input was T cells isolated from PBMCs. This clonotype was sampled from a human donor in good health.

The CDR3 protein is CASSLQAGGSYNEQFF. In DNA form, the CDR3 reads TGTGCCAGCAGCCTACAAGCGGGAGGATCCTACAATGAGCAGTTCTTC. J is TRBJ2-1 and V is TRBV6-4, with 9 bases that match TRBD2. CDR1 and CDR2 from the germline V gene are MRHNA and SNTAGT. V lost 6 bases, J lost 1 base, and 7 bases stayed unmatched. CDR3 length: 16 residues.